Following are 22 T cell receptor beta chains from one sample sequenced in a study of T cells in Graves' hyperthyroidism and ophthalmopathy. Amplified regions were TCR beta CDR3 sequences from RNA transcripts. The primer set for the first-round RT-PCR of the TCR CDR3 was HTBI. TCRdb reprocessed the multiplex PCR reads via MiXCR and lists one record per CDR3 protein. This sample yields under 700,000 distinct CDR3 sequences, of which approximately 15% are seen a single time; roughly 18% belongs to the top ten. Sequencing used blood. These receptor sequences come from a woman aged 18-30 years with Graves' hyperthyroidism.

This clonotype was observed at least ten times. The genes are TRBV6-2 or TRBV6-3 and TRBJ2-6; D is unclear. Germline assignment: CDR1 MNHEY and CDR2 SVGEGT. This CDR3 contains 15 residues. Trimming removed 2 bases from V and 0 bases from J, with 5 bases in between. The CDR3 region has the DNA TGTGCCAGCAGTTACGCCCACTCTGGGGCCAACGTCCTGACTTTC. It specifies CASSYAHSGANVLTF.

This clonotype turned up a few times. The rearrangement links TRBV2 to TRBJ2-3; TRBD1 matches 7 bases. The germline CDR1 and CDR2 sequences are SNHLY and FYNNEI. The CDR3 extends over 14 amino acids. V was clipped by 2 bases and J by 6 bases; unmatched bases: 5. In nucleotides, the CDR3 is TGTGCCAGCAGTGAAAGGGGGACAGACGATACGCAGTATTTT. Its translation is CASSERGTDDTQYF.

Comments on this clonotype: At one end, the junction sequence differs from germline, possibly due to a read error. The chain recombines TRBV7-9 with TRBJ1-3, with D hard to call. The CDR3 extends over 15 amino acids. Germline-derived CDR1 and CDR2 are SEHNR and FQNEAQ (reference sequence). The CDR3 sequence: CANSVAASSGNTIYF. The CDR3 region has the DNA TGTGCCAACAGCGTCGCAGCGAGCTCTGGAAACACCATATATTTT.

The V and J genes are TRBV15 and TRBJ1-1; no firm D call. The length of the CDR3 is 14 residues. CDR1 and CDR2 (germline): LNHNV, YYDKDF (reference sequence). Between the trimmed V and J ends, which lost 5 bases and 1 base, there was a span of 11 bases. CDR3 bases: TGTGCCACCAGCCCTCAAACACGGAACACTGAAGCTTTCTTT. Its protein is CATSPQTRNTEAFF.

This clonotype was detected many times. The chain recombines TRBV7-8 with TRBJ1-4, with TRBD1 matching 8 bases. Trimming took 4 bases from V and 8 from J; bases not matched to a gene: 6. Germline CDR1 is SGHVS and CDR2 is FQNEAQ. The CDR3 has 14 residues. This CDR3 is CASSSGQGREKLFF. DNA of the CDR3: TGTGCCAGCAGCTCTGGACAGGGTCGGGAAAAACTGTTTTTT.

This clonotype has ten or more counts. The V gene is TRBV11-1, the J gene TRBJ2-5; 13 nucleotides align to TRBD2. The junction had 6 bases not matched to a gene; V was cut back by 6 bases and J by 5 bases. This CDR3 region has 15 residues. Germline lookup yields CDR1 SGHAT and CDR2 FQDESV (reference sequence). The CDR3 DNA reads as TGTGCCAGCAGTCCTGGACTAGCGGGAGACGAGACCCAGTACTTC. Translated: CASSPGLAGDETQYF.

The chain carries TRBV7-6 and TRBJ2-5, with 8 positions matching TRBD1. With 0 bases clipped from V and 11 bases from J, the junction kept 8 bases outside the gene matches. This CDR3 region has 14 residues. From germline, CDR1 is SGHVS and CDR2 FNYEAQ. The CDR3 loop is CASSLAWTGNAQYF. Here the CDR3 DNA reads TGTGCCAGCAGCTTAGCTTGGACAGGGAATGCTCAGTACTTC.

This clonotype was counted at least ten times. V and J are TRBV7-6 and TRBJ2-7; D gene ambiguous. The germline gives CDR1 SGHVS, CDR2 FNYEAQ. The CDR3 covers 16 residues. Trimming shortened V by 7 bases and J by 0 bases, and 19 bases separated the two germline ends. CDR3 sequence reads: CASNASRVGSSYEQYF. In DNA form, the CDR3 reads TGTGCCAGCAACGCCTCTCGTGTGGGAAGCTCCTACGAGCAGTACTTC.

This clonotype was seen many times. V and J are TRBV6-1 and TRBJ2-1, with 9 bases identical to TRBD2. The CDR3 runs 17 residues. CDR1 is MNHNS and CDR2 is SASEGT in the germline V gene. J lost 4 bases, V lost 5 bases, and 12 bases had no gene match. The DNA for the CDR3 is TGTGCCAGCAGTTCCACCCCTAGAAGCGGGGGGTACAATGAGCAGTTCTTC. Translated, it gives CASSSTPRSGGYNEQFF.

This clonotype appeared many times. The chain combines TRBV7-9 with TRBJ1-1; D gene ambiguous. The CDR3 consists of 13 residues. In germline, CDR1 is SEHNR, CDR2 FQNEAQ (reference sequence). Trimming shortened V by 3 bases and J by 1 base, and 6 bases separated the two germline ends. The CDR3: CASSFWANTEAFF. For the CDR3, the DNA is TGTGCCAGCAGCTTTTGGGCGAACACTGAAGCTTTCTTT.

The chain employs TRBV19 and TRBJ2-3; a weak D match, TRBD2 (7 bases). CDR3 length: 18 amino acids. Between the trimmed V and J ends, which lost 2 bases and 1 base, there was a span of 19 bases. From germline, CDR1 is LNHDA and CDR2 SQIVND (reference sequence). Here the CDR3 DNA reads TGTGCCAGTAGTATATCGTCGGGGGGCTATACCCGCACAGATACGCAGTATTTT. Its protein product is CASSISSGGYTRTDTQYF.

This clonotype was detected many times. This chain links TRBV28 with TRBJ2-7; 7 bases agree with TRBD2. This CDR3 contains 16 residues. The V and J ends lost 5 bases and 1 base, in that order; junction bases with no gene match: 11. Germline V lookup: CDR1 MDHEN, CDR2 SYDVKM. CDR3 region: CASSKFLAAPSYEQYF. CDR3 sequence (DNA): TGTGCCAGCAGTAAATTTCTAGCGGCCCCATCCTACGAGCAGTACTTC.

This clonotype has only one observation. A much larger clone sits a single nucleotide away, making a read error possible. J is TRBJ2-1 and V is TRBV28; no clear D. The length of the CDR3 is 16 residues. The V gene's germline CDR1 is MDHEN and CDR2 SYDVKM. The V gene lost 1 base and the J gene lost 6 bases, with 16 bases spanning the gap. The CDR3 DNA reads as TGTGCCAGCAGTTTATTGTCGCAGGAGTTTCCCAATGAGCAGTTCTTC. Translating gives CASSLLSQEFPNEQFF.

DNA of the CDR3: TGTGCCACCGAGAAGGAACTCCGGGACAGACTTAATTCACCCCTCCACTTT. It codes for CATEKELRDRLNSPLHF. V gene TRBV6-1 combines with J gene TRBJ1-6, with 7 bases matching TRBD1. V shed 10 bases, J shed 6 bases, and the junction held 18 bases outside the gene matches. CDR1 MNHNS and CDR2 SASEGT come from the germline V gene. The CDR3 is 17 residues long.

The chain recombines TRBV4-1 with TRBJ1-4; no clear D gene. CDR3 size: 15 residues. Germline V CDR1 and CDR2: MGHRA, YSYEKL. V lost 1 base and J 1 base, leaving 7 bases between the germline ends. This chain's CDR3 is CASSQAAGTNEKLFF. In DNA form, the CDR3 reads TGCGCCAGCAGCCAAGCGGCTGGAACTAATGAAAAACTGTTTTTT.

The chain is built from TRBV3-1 and TRBJ2-3, with D uncertain. CDR1 LGHDT and CDR2 YNNKEL come from the germline V gene (reference sequence). The CDR3 consists of 16 residues. With 1 base removed from V and 3 bases from J, the gap between germline ends came to 14 bases. CDR3 nucleotides: TGTGCCAGCAGCCAAGTCCCGGGCATTCAGACAGATACGCAGTATTTT. It is translated as CASSQVPGIQTDTQYF.

The V gene is TRBV27, the J gene TRBJ2-7, with 11 bases identical to TRBD1. CDR1 MNHEY and CDR2 SMNVEV come from the germline V gene (reference sequence). The length of the CDR3 is 15 residues. J lost 4 bases, V lost 5 bases, and 7 bases had no gene match. The CDR3 region is CASSTRTGGLYEQYF. CDR3 DNA sequence: TGTGCCAGCAGTACCAGGACAGGGGGCTTGTACGAGCAGTACTTC.

About this clonotype itself: A read error is possible here, since a much larger clone lies one base away. Because the CDR3 is missing its conserved closing phenylalanine or tryptophan, this is likely a read error. The chain combines TRBV6-1 with TRBJ1-6; D is possibly TRBD1 (5 bases). Trimming removed 7 bases at V and 1 base at J, with 5 bases between. Germline CDR1 reads MNHNS; CDR2 reads SASEGT. The CDR3 has 13 residues. CDR3 residues: CASTGSYNSPLHY. The CDR3 DNA follows: TGTGCCAGCACAGGGTCCTATAATTCACCCCTCCACTAT.

The chain has TRBV28 and TRBJ1-2, with D tentatively TRBD1 (6 bases). Germline V lookup: CDR1 MDHEN, CDR2 SYDVKM. The CDR3 runs to 13 residues. The ends were cut back, 5 bases at V and 7 bases at J, with 14 bases in the middle. For the CDR3, the DNA is TGTGCCAGCAGTGTCGACAGGCTGGTTGGCTACACCTTC. Its translation is CASSVDRLVGYTF.

V usage is TRBV2 and J usage is TRBJ2-1; TRBD2 agrees at 10 bases. Germline CDR1 and CDR2: SNHLY and FYNNEI. Trimming at V came to 3 bases and at J to 7 bases, leaving 6 bases not matched to a gene. This CDR3 spans 15 amino acids. The CDR3 loop is CASSDPSGSANEQFF. The CDR3 DNA follows: TGTGCCAGCAGTGACCCTAGCGGGAGTGCGAATGAGCAGTTCTTC.

The chain combines TRBV12-3 or TRBV12-4 with TRBJ2-7, with D perhaps being TRBD1 or TRBD2 (6 bases each). The V gene lost 3 bases and the J gene lost 3 bases, with 18 bases spanning the gap. There are 16 residues in the CDR3. CDR3 protein: CASSLGLRGENYEQYF. The CDR3 DNA sequence: TGTGCCAGCAGTTTGGGTTTAAGGGGGGAAAACTACGAGCAGTACTTC.

The V call is TRBV19, the J call TRBJ1-5; D gene unclear. The CDR3 contains 14 residues. Germline V gives CDR1 LNHDA, CDR2 SQIVND (reference sequence). V was pared by 3 bases and J by 2 bases, with 8 bases between. DNA for the CDR3: TGTGCCAGTAGTATGGTAACCGGCAATCAGCCCCAGCATTTT. Its protein is CASSMVTGNQPQHF. The full variable domain, with the rest looked up from reference TRBV19 and TRBJ1-5, is DGGITQSPKYLFRKEGQNVTLSCEQNLNHDAMYWYRQDPGQGLRLIYYSQIVNDFQKGDIAEGYSVSREKKESFPLTVTSAQKNPTAFYLCASSMVTGNQPQHFGDGTRLSIL.